Below, 19 T cell receptor beta chains from the same sample are listed, as sequenced in a study of blood T cells in healthy people across ages. A second PCR, run for about 6 to 12 cycles, used a sample-barcoded 5' primer plus a J-beta primer mix. A single record per CDR3 protein comes from TCRdb applying MiXCR to the 5' RACE reads. The sample consists of approximately 800,000 distinct CDR3 sequences, 35% to 60% of them appearing once. The sequencing input was blood. These receptors were taken from a man older than 75 in good health.

This clonotype was counted a few times. V and J are TRBV29-1 and TRBJ2-4, with 8 bases identical to TRBD1. Germline trimming cut 7 bases from V and 5 bases from J; bases unmatched to any gene: 7. CDR1 and CDR2 from the germline V gene are SQVTM and ANQGSEA. CDR3 length: 13 residues. The CDR3 region has the DNA TGCAGCGCACGACAGGGGTATGAAAACATTCAGTACTTC. Translation: CSARQGYENIQYF.

The chain recombines TRBV20-1 with TRBJ1-2; 8 positions match TRBD1. Germline CDR1 is DFQATT and CDR2 is SNEGSKA (reference sequence). Trimming removed 5 bases from V and 5 bases from J; junction bases left unmatched: 16. The CDR3 contains 16 residues. This chain's CDR3 is CSAPKDRQGSSYGYTF. CDR3 bases: TGCAGTGCTCCGAAAGACAGACAGGGGAGTTCGTATGGCTACACCTTC.

The chain couples TRBV5-1 to TRBJ2-3, with TRBD1 identical over 7 bases. The junction had 5 bases not matched to a gene; V was cut back by 4 bases and J by 0 bases. Germline loops: CDR1 SGHRS, CDR2 YFSETQ. There are 15 residues in the CDR3. The DNA of the CDR3 is TGCGCCAGCAGCAGGACAGGTCAGAGCACAGATACGCAGTATTTT. Translated, it gives CASSRTGQSTDTQYF.

The chain recombines TRBV5-5 with TRBJ2-4; tentatively, D is TRBD1 (6 bases). The germline gives CDR1 SGHKS, CDR2 YYEKEE (reference sequence). CDR3 length: 13 amino acids. Trimming stripped 1 base from V and 7 bases from J, with 9 bases between. In nucleotides, the CDR3 is TGTGCCAGCAGCTTGAATAGGGGGAACATTCAGTACTTC. Residues: CASSLNRGNIQYF.

The V gene is TRBV11-3, the J gene TRBJ2-1, with no clear D. The germline V gene has CDR1 SGHNT and CDR2 YENEEA. The CDR3 totals 11 residues. Trimming removed 7 bases from V and 8 bases from J, with 9 bases in between. CDR3 nucleotides: TGTGCCAGCACCCTACGGGATGAGCAGTTCTTC. Translating gives CASTLRDEQFF.

Here the CDR3 DNA reads TGTGCCAGCAGCCCAGGGAGACTAGCGGGAGGGCTAGCCAAAAACATTCAGTACTTC. As protein: CASSPGRLAGGLAKNIQYF. This chain connects TRBV11-2 to TRBJ2-4; 14 bases fit TRBD2. The CDR3 spans 19 residues. With 5 bases clipped from V and 0 bases from J, the junction kept 9 bases outside the gene matches. The germline gives CDR1 SGHAT, CDR2 FQNNGV.

This CDR3 is CASSYVSDTQYF. The CDR3 nucleotides are TGTGCCAGCAGTTACGTCTCAGATACGCAGTATTTT. This rearrangement joins TRBV6-6 to TRBJ2-3; D gene uncertain. Germline CDR1 and CDR2: MNHNY and SVGAGI (reference sequence). This CDR3 has 12 amino acids. Deletions cut 2 bases from V and 4 bases from J, with 4 bases between.

This clonotype was seen a handful of times. The J gene is TRBJ2-2, the V gene TRBV20-1; possibly TRBD2 for D (7 bases). V dropped 8 bases and J dropped 6 bases, with 10 bases sitting between them. The CDR3 extends over 11 amino acids. Germline V gives CDR1 DFQATT, CDR2 SNEGSKA (reference sequence). Written as DNA, the CDR3 is TGCAGTTGCGGGGGCCCCGGGGAGCTGTTTTTT. Amino acid sequence: CSCGGPGELFF.

The rearrangement joins TRBV30 to TRBJ2-7; the match to TRBD2 covers 7 bases. V lost 8 bases and J lost 3; bases outside the gene matches: 10. The CDR3 spans 13 residues. The germline V gene encodes CDR1 GTSNPN and CDR2 SVGIG (reference sequence). The CDR3 region is CAGKAGMDYEQYF. The DNA of the CDR3 is TGTGCCGGGAAAGCGGGAATGGACTACGAGCAGTACTTC.

This rearrangement joins TRBV29-1 to TRBJ1-2; no clear D. The germline V gene has CDR1 SQVTM and CDR2 ANQGSEA. Trimming stripped 3 bases from V and 10 bases from J, with 18 bases between. This CDR3 comprises 13 residues. The CDR3 loop reads CSVDEREGSSYTF. Written as DNA, the CDR3 is TGCAGCGTTGATGAGAGGGAGGGTAGTTCCTACACCTTC.

The chain links TRBV4-1 to TRBJ2-5; 8 positions agree with TRBD2. The DNA end is a closer match to TRBJ2-7, so the J assignment may be wrong. The CDR3 sequence is 16 residues long. Germline loops: CDR1 MGHRA, CDR2 YSYEKL. The DNA for the CDR3 is TGCGCCAGCAGCCAAAGCGGTCCGGGGGGGCTCTACGAGCAGTACTTC. The encoded protein is CASSQSGPGGLYEQYF.

In the case of this clonotype: A much more abundant neighbour one base away suggests this may be a read error. The chain uses TRBV20-1 and TRBJ2-5; D may correspond to TRBD1 or TRBD2 (6 bases each). The CDR3 length is 15 residues. V dropped 1 base and J dropped 4 bases, with 16 bases sitting between them. CDR1 is DFQATT and CDR2 is SNEGSKA in the germline V gene (reference sequence). CDR3 loop: CSARARRGTRETQYF. In nucleotides, the CDR3 is TGCAGTGCTAGAGCCCGGAGGGGGACTCGAGAGACCCAGTACTTC.

The V gene is TRBV7-8, the J gene TRBJ1-4; the D gene is possibly TRBD1 (5 bases). The CDR3 totals 17 residues. Germline loops: CDR1 SGHVS, CDR2 FQNEAQ. The V end lost 2 bases, the J end lost 8 bases, and 21 bases lay between the germline ends. The CDR3 coding sequence is TGTGCCAGCAGCTTAATGGGTCAGGGTCAAGTGGGCGAAAAACTGTTTTTT. Translated, it gives CASSLMGQGQVGEKLFF.

Details on this clonotype: The junction does not match germline at one end; this may be a read error. This rearrangement joins TRBV4-3 to TRBJ2-3; no clear D gene. The CDR3 is 14 residues long. Germline CDR1 is LGHNA and CDR2 is YSLEER. In DNA, the CDR3 is TGCGCTAGCAGCCAAGAAAGGGCCGTGGATACGCAGTATTTT. Its protein product is CASSQERAVDTQYF.

This clonotype was found a few times. The rearrangement uses TRBV6-6 and TRBJ1-2; 7 nucleotides align to TRBD1. CDR3 length: 15 residues. CDR1 and CDR2 from the germline V gene are MNHNY and SVGAGI (reference sequence). Losses at the gene ends were 7 bases for V and 2 bases for J; bases not matched to a gene: 10. CDR3: CASTDRVGSNYGYTF. CDR3 nucleotides: TGTGCCAGCACCGACAGGGTGGGGAGCAACTATGGCTACACCTTC.

The rearrangement links TRBV12-5 to TRBJ1-5; D not certain. The CDR3 is 14 amino acids. Germline V gene lookup returns CDR1 LGHNT and CDR2 FRNRAP. Trimming cost V 6 bases and J 0 bases, with 9 bases left between them. The CDR3 sequence: CASGIGDSNQPQHF. The CDR3 DNA follows: TGTGCTAGTGGCATCGGAGATAGCAATCAGCCCCAGCATTTT.

The rearrangement uses TRBV6-2 or TRBV6-3 and TRBJ1-1, with 10 bases aligning to TRBD1. The germline V gene encodes CDR1 MNHEY and CDR2 SVGEGT. Unmatched junction bases numbered 6, after V lost 4 bases and J lost 1 base. The CDR3 runs to 16 residues. The CDR3 here is CASSSRDRGSNTEAFF. CDR3 in DNA: TGTGCCAGCAGTTCCCGGGACAGGGGTTCGAACACTGAAGCTTTCTTT.

The chain joins TRBV7-6 to TRBJ1-2; possible D gene TRBD1, 5 bases. Germline V gives CDR1 SGHVS, CDR2 FNYEAQ. V gave up 0 bases and J gave up 3 bases, with 11 bases separating them. The CDR3 sequence is 15 residues long. The CDR3: CASSLAAGRDYGYTF. DNA for the CDR3: TGTGCCAGCAGCTTAGCAGCAGGGCGGGACTATGGCTACACCTTC.

The CDR3 region is CASTQDSHSNQPQHF. CDR3 sequence (DNA): TGTGCCAGCACCCAGGACAGCCATAGCAATCAGCCCCAGCATTTT. The gene calls are TRBV12-3 or TRBV12-4 and TRBJ1-5; D is perhaps TRBD1 (6 bases). The V gene lost 7 bases and the J gene lost 0 bases, with 13 bases spanning the gap. CDR3 size: 15 residues.